This T cell receptor beta chain was retrieved from a study of response to subunit inactivated influenza vaccine. Study-level points and caveats: Researchers suggested that each seasonal influenza vaccination recruits few new T cells.

This clonotype was detected only a few times. The antigen remains undetermined. The germline V gene encodes CDR1 KGHSH and CDR2 LQKENI. V lost 3 bases, J lost 7 bases, and 9 bases lay in between. The CDR3 sequence is 13 residues long. TCRdb processed the RT-PCR reads anew with MiXCR; each CDR3 protein has one entry. Among more than 550,000 distinct CDR3 sequences, around 11% were seen once, and the ten largest hold 8% to 13%. These data were also reused for a study on T cells expressing NK-cell markers. This second study notes: For TCR beta, cDNA was produced by 5'RACE template switching with UMIs. Sorted CD3+CD56+NKG2C+, CD3+CD56+NKG2C- and CD3+CD56-NKG2C+ T cells supplied TCR beta repertoires. One of eight sequenced donors was HCMV-seronegative; the other seven were seropositive. A few donors' CD3+CD56-NKG2C+ cells were dominated by the same clonotypes.

The specimen was PBMCs from blood, collected on the day of vaccination. The receptor comes from a man aged 45-65 years who received an inactivated influenza vaccine. The chain links TRBV18 to TRBJ2-2; tentatively, D is TRBD2 (5 bases). The CDR3 spells CASSPKGGGELFF. In DNA form, the CDR3 reads TGTGCCAGCTCACCGAAAGGAGGCGGGGAGCTGTTTTTT.